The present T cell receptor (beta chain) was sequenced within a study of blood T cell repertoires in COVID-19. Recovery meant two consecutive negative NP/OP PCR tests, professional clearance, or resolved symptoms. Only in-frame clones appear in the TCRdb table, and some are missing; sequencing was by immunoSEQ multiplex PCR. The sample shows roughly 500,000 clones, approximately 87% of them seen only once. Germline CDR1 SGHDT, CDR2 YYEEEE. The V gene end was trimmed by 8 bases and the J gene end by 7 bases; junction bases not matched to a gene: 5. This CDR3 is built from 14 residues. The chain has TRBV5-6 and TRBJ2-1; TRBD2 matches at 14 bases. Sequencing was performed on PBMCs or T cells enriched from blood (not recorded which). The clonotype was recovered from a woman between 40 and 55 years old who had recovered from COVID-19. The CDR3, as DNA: TGTGCCAGTAGCCGGACTAGCGGGAGGAATGAGCAGTTCTTC. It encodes CASSRTSGRNEQFF.